Following are 14 T cell receptor beta chains from one sample sequenced in a study of OX40 agonist ivuxolimab in advanced cancers. TCRdb's table, derived via immunoSEQ multiplex PCR, lists solely in-frame clones and lacks some. Here the sample spans about 58,000 clones, roughly 80% being singletons. The sample here was CD4+ or CD8+ T cells sorted from blood, taken in a trial of the OX40 agonist ivuxolimab. These TCRs come from an adult with an advanced solid tumor such as melanoma, head and neck, liver or kidney cancer.

V is TRBV5-1 and J is TRBJ1-1; D gene uncertain. Germline V lookup: CDR1 SGHRS, CDR2 YFSETQ. This CDR3 has 15 amino acids. Between the trimmed V and J ends, which lost 0 bases and 0 bases, there was a span of 9 bases. The CDR3 region has the DNA TGCGCCAGCAGCTTGGGAGGTTCGATGAACACTGAAGCTTTCTTT. It yields the protein CASSLGGSMNTEAFF.

The CDR3 DNA is TGCGCCAGCAGCCAAGATGTAGGTTACGAGCAGTACTTC. Translation gives CASSQDVGYEQYF. The V gene is TRBV4-3, the J gene TRBJ2-7; D gene uncertain. V was clipped by 0 bases and J by 4 bases, with 7 bases between them. Germline V gene sequence: CDR1 LGHNA, CDR2 YSLEER. The CDR3 is made up of 13 amino acids.

The chain carries TRBV6-1 and TRBJ2-5; D uncertain. Germline-derived CDR1 and CDR2 are MNHNS and SASEGT. The ends were cut back, 0 bases at V and 1 base at J, with 12 bases in the middle. CDR3 length: 16 amino acids. The CDR3 sequence is CASSEALTSFQETQYF. The DNA of the CDR3 is TGTGCCAGCAGTGAAGCTCTAACGAGTTTCCAAGAGACCCAGTACTTC.

The table lists this clone with a count of one. V gene TRBV5-1 combines with J gene TRBJ1-5; no reliable D call. The V gene lost 0 bases and the J gene lost 4 bases, with 5 bases spanning the gap. The germline gives CDR1 SGHRS, CDR2 YFSETQ. The CDR3 runs 13 residues. CDR3 amino acids: CASSLGDNQPQHF. The CDR3 DNA sequence: TGCGCCAGCAGCTTGGGCGATAATCAGCCCCAGCATTTT. The full variable domain, with the rest looked up from reference TRBV5-1 and TRBJ1-5, is KAGVTQTPRYLIKTRGQQVTLSCSPISGHRSVSWYQQTPGQGLQFLFEYFSETQRNKGNFPGRFSGRQFSNSRSEMNVSTLELGDSALYLCASSLGDNQPQHFGDGTRLSIL.

V and J are TRBV7-2 and TRBJ1-1; D not certain. This CDR3 contains 13 residues. Between the trimmed V and J ends, which lost 2 bases and 0 bases, there was a span of 4 bases. Per germline, CDR1 SGHTA and CDR2 FQGNSA. This CDR3 is CASSLQLNTEAFF. Here the CDR3 DNA reads TGTGCCAGCAGCTTACAATTGAACACTGAAGCTTTCTTT.

The DNA for the CDR3 is TGTGCCAGCAGCCCCCAGGGAGGGGGAAATGAAAAACTGTTTTTT. Its translation: CASSPQGGGNEKLFF. The rearrangement joins TRBV7-3 to TRBJ1-4, with a weak D call TRBD1 (6 bases). This CDR3 spans 15 amino acids. Germline V gene lookup returns CDR1 SGHTA and CDR2 FQGTGA. The V end was cut by 5 bases, the J end by 5 bases, with 15 bases between.

The chain is built from TRBV30 and TRBJ2-3; D is perhaps TRBD2 (5 bases). The CDR3 totals 15 residues. Trimming stripped 4 bases from V and 0 bases from J, with 14 bases between. Germline V gives CDR1 GTSNPN, CDR2 SVGIG (reference sequence). CDR3: CAWISWRASTDTQYF. The CDR3, as DNA: TGTGCCTGGATCTCTTGGCGGGCTAGCACAGATACGCAGTATTTT.

This chain joins TRBV4-1 and TRBJ2-2, with a tentative D call TRBD2 (6 bases). Germline V lookup: CDR1 MGHRA, CDR2 YSYEKL. This CDR3 has 17 amino acids. With 4 bases removed from V and 1 base from J, the gap between germline ends came to 16 bases. The CDR3 sequence is CASSPDSGEWNTGELFF. The CDR3 DNA reads as TGCGCCAGCAGCCCGGATTCGGGGGAGTGGAACACCGGGGAGCTGTTTTTT.

This clone showed up just a few times. The V and J genes are TRBV2 and TRBJ1-1; a weak D match, TRBD1 (5 bases). This CDR3 region has 13 residues. V was trimmed by 7 bases and J by 4 bases, leaving 13 bases between them. Germline-derived CDR1 and CDR2 are SNHLY and FYNNEI. The chain's CDR3 is CASTELGGTEAFF. CDR3 coding DNA: TGTGCCAGCACCGAGCTGGGGGGCACTGAAGCTTTCTTT. The full variable domain, rest sourced from reference TRBV2 and TRBJ1-1, is EPEVTQTPSHQVTQMGQEVILRCVPISNHLYFYWYRQILGQKVEFLVSFYNNEISEKSEIFDDQFSVERPDGSNFTLKIRSTKLEDSAMYFCASTELGGTEAFFGQGTRLTVV.

In this sample, this clone turned up once. The chain employs TRBV6-5 and TRBJ2-7, with TRBD2 matching over 11 bases. V dropped 0 bases and J dropped 4; count of bases not matched to a gene: 5. The CDR3 sequence is 16 residues long. Germline V gives CDR1 MNHEY, CDR2 SVGAGI. CDR3 DNA: TGTGCCAGCAGTTACTCGACGCTAGCGGGAGGTTACGAGCAGTACTTC. Protein product: CASSYSTLAGGYEQYF.

The chain's CDR3 is CASSRTGSDTQYF. DNA for the CDR3: TGTGCCAGCAGTAGGACAGGGTCAGATACGCAGTATTTT. The chain has TRBV9 and TRBJ2-3; 8 bases fit TRBD1. CDR1 is SGDLS, CDR2 YYNGEE, per germline. This CDR3 has 13 amino acids. The trim removed 5 bases at V and 4 bases at J, leaving 3 bases unmatched.

The rearrangement joins TRBV18 to TRBJ2-5; TRBD2 might be the D (5 bases). Looked up from germline, CDR1 is KGHSH and CDR2 is LQKENI. V was pared by 5 bases and J by 2 bases, with 18 bases between. CDR3 length equals 16 residues. The CDR3 coding sequence is TGTGCCAGCTCAGCTACGAGCCCAGGCGGGCAAGAGACCCAGTACTTC. Translation gives CASSATSPGGQETQYF.

V usage is TRBV9 and J usage is TRBJ1-1; D possibly corresponds to TRBD1 (5 bases). Trimming pared 0 bases from V and 2 bases from J, leaving 11 bases between. Germline V lookup: CDR1 SGDLS, CDR2 YYNGEE. The CDR3 has 15 residues. The CDR3 sequence is CASSVEGTPNTEAFF. The DNA for the CDR3 is TGTGCCAGCAGCGTAGAGGGGACGCCTAACACTGAAGCTTTCTTT.

This clone is categorized as medium-sized. This chain links TRBV7-9 with TRBJ2-1; D is undetermined. The V end lost 8 bases, the J end lost 7 bases, and 3 bases lay between the germline ends. Germline V lookup: CDR1 SEHNR, CDR2 FQNEAQ (reference sequence). The CDR3 contains 9 residues. CDR3: CASENEQFF. CDR3 in DNA: TGTGCCAGCGAGAATGAGCAGTTCTTC.